The sequence of this T cell receptor beta chain was determined in a study of T cells in Graves' hyperthyroidism and ophthalmopathy. Findings of the study overall: Ophthalmopathy was separated from stable hyperthyroidism by a 13 V-J model.

This clonotype was seen many times. Its antigen remains unidentified. CDR1 is SGHAT and CDR2 is FQNNGV in the germline V gene. J gave up 4 bases and V 5 bases, and 9 bases lay outside the gene matches. The CDR3 length is 15 residues. TCR beta CDR3 sequences were amplified from RNA transcripts. Researchers ran a first-round RT-PCR on the TCR CDR3 using the HTBI primer set. Via MiXCR, TCRdb re-called the multiplex PCR reads, giving one row per CDR3 protein. The sample includes fewer than 350,000 distinct CDR3 sequences, around 20% of them seen just once. If no ophthalmopathy progression occurred within 18 months, Graves' hyperthyroidism was stable. Any patient presenting with uncontrolled infection, other autoimmune disease, pregnancy or lactation was left out.

The TCR was taken from a woman in her 50s with Graves' hyperthyroidism. The sequencing input was blood. The chain joins TRBV11-2 to TRBJ2-3; 7 nucleotides match TRBD2. CDR3 sequence (DNA): TGTGCCAGCAGCCCCCGGGAAGCGGGATCAGATACGCAGTATTTT. This translates into CASSPREAGSDTQYF.